The rows below give T cell receptor beta chains drawn from one sample of a study of blood T cell repertoires in COVID-19. TCRdb's table, derived via immunoSEQ multiplex PCR, lists solely in-frame clones and lacks some. The sample consists of more than 150,000 clones, roughly 76% of them appearing once. The sample was peripheral blood. Receptors originate from a woman older than 75 with COVID-19, enrolled during active disease. Both conserved end residues are part of each CDR3. A D gene is named only where the DNA matches it firmly. Clone sizes are given selectively: once, few, many, or a class where the clone is expanded.

d_call j_call clone_size v_call cdr3_nt cdr3_aa
. TRBJ2-6 . TRBV27 TGTGCCAGCAGTTTATCGCTCAGGGTTGGGGCCAACGTCCTGACTTTC CASSLSLRVGANVLTF
. TRBJ1-1 few TRBV4-2 TGTGCCAGCAGCCAAGATGGGGATCTCCGGGGAGCTTTCTTT CASSQDGDLRGAFF
TRBD2 TRBJ2-1 . TRBV6-4 TGTGCCAGCAGCGAATCTAGCGGGAGGAATGAGCAGTTCTTC CASSESSGRNEQFF
. TRBJ1-1 . TRBV7-3 TGTGCCAGCAGCCCCTCCGGGAATCTCGAGACTGAAGCTTTCTTT CASSPSGNLETEAFF
TRBD1 TRBJ2-5 . TRBV6-5 TGTGCCAGCAGTTCACTACAGGGGGGACAAGAGACCCAGTACTTC CASSSLQGGQETQYF
TRBD1 TRBJ1-1 . TRBV3-1/TRBV3-2 TGTGCCAGCAGCCCCTTGGGACAGATAATGGCGGCGGGAGCTTTCTTT CASSPLGQIMAAGAFF
. TRBJ2-1 . TRBV9 TGTGCCAGCAGCGTAGTAGGGCAGGGGTCTAACAATGAGCAGTTCTTC CASSVVGQGSNNEQFF
. TRBJ1-2 . TRBV5-1 TGCGCCAGCAGCGGCGGGACGGGGGGAGGCTACACCTTC CASSGGTGGGYTF
. TRBJ1-2 . TRBV30 TGTGCCTTGACGCCAACCACCCGGACAGTCGGCTACACCTTC CALTPTTRTVGYTF
. TRBJ2-1 . TRBV27 TGTGCCAGCAGACGGGGGACTTTCTTGAACAATGAGCAGTTCTTC CASRRGTFLNNEQFF
TRBD1 TRBJ2-1 . TRBV11-2 TGTGCCAGCAGCCACGAGACAGGGGGATGGCATGAGCAGTTCTTC CASSHETGGWHEQFF
TRBD1 TRBJ1-2 . TRBV5-4 TGTGCCAGCAGCTCACAGGGGGCGGGTGGCTACACCTTC CASSSQGAGGYTF
. TRBJ2-1 . TRBV24-1 TGTGCCACCTATGGACTTGAGCAGTTCTTC CATYGLEQFF
TRBD2 TRBJ2-5 . TRBV5-1 TGCGCCAGCAGCGGGGGACTAGCCAGTCAGACCCAGTACTTC CASSGGLASQTQYF
. TRBJ1-2 . TRBV5-4 TGTGCCAGCAGCGGTCAGGCCCCCGGCTACACCTTC CASSGQAPGYTF
. TRBJ2-3 once TRBV27 TGTGCCAGCAGTATGACAGGTCCGGCGCTGGATACGCAGTATTTT CASSMTGPALDTQYF
TRBD2 TRBJ2-7 . TRBV7-2 TGTGCCAGCAGAAGCGGGAGGGCAGGACACGAGCAGTACTTC CASRSGRAGHEQYF
. TRBJ2-3 . TRBV14 TGTGCCAGCAGCCGGAGGGACTTCACAGATACGCAGTATTTT CASSRRDFTDTQYF
. TRBJ2-7 . TRBV6-2/TRBV6-3 TGTGCCAGCAGTTACGGGGACTCCCTCGAGCAGTACTTC CASSYGDSLEQYF
TRBD1 TRBJ1-5 . TRBV5-5 TGTGCCAGCAGCTCGACAGGGGGCGGTCAGCCCCAGCATTTT CASSSTGGGQPQHF
. TRBJ1-2 . TRBV29-1 TGCAGCGTTCCCGGGTACGGCTACACCTTC CSVPGYGYTF
TRBD1 TRBJ2-5 few TRBV6-2/TRBV6-3 TGTGCCAGCAGTTTGTACAGGGGGCTGGAGACCCAGTACTTC CASSLYRGLETQYF
. TRBJ2-1 . TRBV5-1 TGCGCCAGCAGCTTGGGGGACAACAATGAGCAGTTCTTC CASSLGDNNEQFF
TRBD1 TRBJ1-1 . TRBV13 TGTGCCAGCAGCTTAGCTGGGACAGGCTACACTGAAGCTTTCTTT CASSLAGTGYTEAFF
. TRBJ2-7 . TRBV6-2/TRBV6-3 TGTGCCAGCAGTTACCCGCAAGGCAGGCCAGGGACATACGAGCAGTACTTC CASSYPQGRPGTYEQYF
. TRBJ2-5 . TRBV11-3 TGTGCCAGCAGCATCCACGGAGCCGGAGGAGAGACCCAGTACTTC CASSIHGAGGETQYF
. TRBJ2-7 once TRBV11-3 TGTGCCAGCAGCTTTTCCGGCGGAGAGCAGTACTTC CASSFSGGEQYF
. TRBJ2-3 once TRBV6-5 TGTGCCAGCCAACCACTGGAGTGGGGCACAGATACGCAGTATTTT CASQPLEWGTDTQYF
. TRBJ2-5 . TRBV19 TGTGCCAGTAGTTTTAACCAAGAGACCCAGTACTTC CASSFNQETQYF
TRBD2 TRBJ2-1 once TRBV7-2 TGTGCCAGCAGCTCAACCGGGACTAGAAGATTCAATGAGCAGTTCTTC CASSSTGTRRFNEQFF
. TRBJ1-2 once TRBV4-3 TGCGCCAGCAGCCAAGGGGGGAGGGACTATGGCTACACCTTC CASSQGGRDYGYTF
. TRBJ1-2 . TRBV7-8 TGTGCCAGCAGCTTAGCGCGAGGCAGGGGTAACTATGGCTACACCTTC CASSLARGRGNYGYTF
. TRBJ1-2 . TRBV10-3 TGTGCCATCAGAGACAGGCAAGGCTATGGCTACACCTTC CAIRDRQGYGYTF
. TRBJ1-1 . TRBV30 TGTGCCTGGAGTGTAATGTTCCCCTTCCGCAGGCTTAACACTGAAGCTTTCTTT CAWSVMFPFRRLNTEAFF
. TRBJ1-2 . TRBV28 TGTGCCAGCAATGTCGGTGACTATGGCTACACCTTC CASNVGDYGYTF
. TRBJ2-2 . TRBV7-9 TGTGCCAGCACCTCGACTAGTGGCCCCGATCCGAAGCTGTTTTTT CASTSTSGPDPKLFF
TRBD1 TRBJ1-2 . TRBV18 TGTGCCAGCTCACCCTCAGGACAGGAGAACACCTTC CASSPSGQENTF
TRBD1 TRBJ1-6 . TRBV11-3 TGTGCCAGCAGCTTCGGACAGGGGCGTAATTCACCCCTCCACTTT CASSFGQGRNSPLHF
. TRBJ2-4 . TRBV7-8 TGTGCCAGCAGCTTAGATAGCCTGGGAAACATTCAGTACTTC CASSLDSLGNIQYF
TRBD2 TRBJ2-3 . TRBV28 TGTGCCAGCATGCTAGCGGTACTAGATACGCAGTATTTT CASMLAVLDTQYF
. TRBJ1-6 . TRBV5-5 TGTGCCAGCAGTGTCGTTCTAGCTAATAATTCACCCCTCCACTTT CASSVVLANNSPLHF
. TRBJ2-5 once TRBV2 TGTGCCAGCAGTGACAGGGGGGTAGAGACCCAGTACTTC CASSDRGVETQYF
. TRBJ1-2 . TRBV28 TGTGGGGCATGGGGGGGGTATGGCTACACCTTC CGAWGGYGYTF
. TRBJ1-1 . TRBV27 TGTGCCAGCAGTGGGCTGAACACTGAAGCTTTCTTT CASSGLNTEAFF
. TRBJ2-7 . TRBV12-3/TRBV12-4 TGTGCCAGCGCGCCGGAGAGAGCCTACGAGCAGTACTTC CASAPERAYEQYF
. TRBJ2-3 few TRBV4-2 TGTGCCAGCAGCCAAGATCTTGGGGGGGCAAAATCAGATACGCAGTATTTT CASSQDLGGAKSDTQYF